This T cell receptor (beta chain) is from a study of prognosis after radiotherapy for stage I lung cancer. Study summary: The non-small cell lung cancer patients were all regarded as unsuitable for surgery on medical grounds. With a biologically effective dose of at least 100 Gy, radiotherapy took the form of SBRT split into 3 to 5 fractions.

Remarks on this clonotype: Its specificity is unknown. A much more abundant neighbour one base away suggests this may be a read error. The CDR3 does not close with the conserved phenylalanine or tryptophan, likely indicating a read error.

Amplification of the TCR beta CDR3 (from genomic DNA) was done by two-round multiplex PCR. For every TRBV and TRBJ gene, a specific primer was used in first-round PCR. TCRdb analysed the multiplex PCR reads with MiXCR anew, one entry per CDR3 protein. Of some 56,000 distinct CDR3 sequences listed, around a quarter were seen once; the top ten hold 7.5%. The V gene's germline CDR1 is SNHLY and CDR2 FYNNEI. This CDR3 spans 13 amino acids. Trimming cost V 3 bases and J 6 bases, with 11 bases left between them. Study-level points and caveats: The study found lower Shannon entropy after stereotactic body radiation therapy in patients who developed distant metastases.

The sequencing used PBMCs, collected before or after stereotactic body radiation therapy (not recorded which). The source is a donor over 45 with non-small cell lung cancer. This chain connects TRBV2 to TRBJ1-2; TRBD1 might be the D (6 bases). CDR3 nucleotide sequence: TGTGCCAGCAGTGAGTCGGGGGCGGATGGCTACACCTCC. It is translated as CASSESGADGYTS.